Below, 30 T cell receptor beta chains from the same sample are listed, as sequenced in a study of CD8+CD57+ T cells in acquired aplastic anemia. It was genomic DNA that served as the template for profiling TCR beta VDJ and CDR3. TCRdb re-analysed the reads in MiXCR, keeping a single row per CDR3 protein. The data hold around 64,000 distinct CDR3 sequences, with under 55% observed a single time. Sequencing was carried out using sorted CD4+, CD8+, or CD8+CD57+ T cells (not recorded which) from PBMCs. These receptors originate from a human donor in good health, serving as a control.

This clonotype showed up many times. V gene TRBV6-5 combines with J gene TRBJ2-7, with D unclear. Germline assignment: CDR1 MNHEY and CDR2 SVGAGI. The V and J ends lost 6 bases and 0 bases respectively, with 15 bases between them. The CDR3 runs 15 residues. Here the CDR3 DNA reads TGTGCCAGCAGCGGGCATTCCCCTAGCTCCTACGAGCAGTACTTC. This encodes CASSGHSPSSYEQYF.

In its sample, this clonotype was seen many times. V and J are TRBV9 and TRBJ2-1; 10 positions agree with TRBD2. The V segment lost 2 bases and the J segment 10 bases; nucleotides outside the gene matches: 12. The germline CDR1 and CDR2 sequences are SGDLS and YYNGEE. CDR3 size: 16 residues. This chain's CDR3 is CASSVLLAGSSGEQFF. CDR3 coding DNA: TGTGCCAGCAGCGTGTTACTAGCGGGGAGTTCGGGGGAGCAGTTCTTC. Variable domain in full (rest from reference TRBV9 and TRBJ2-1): DSGVTQTPKHLITATGQRVTLRCSPRSGDLSVYWYQQSLDQGLQFLIQYYNGEERAKGNILERFSAQQFPDLHSELNLSSLELGDSALYFCASSVLLAGSSGEQFFGPGTRLTVL.

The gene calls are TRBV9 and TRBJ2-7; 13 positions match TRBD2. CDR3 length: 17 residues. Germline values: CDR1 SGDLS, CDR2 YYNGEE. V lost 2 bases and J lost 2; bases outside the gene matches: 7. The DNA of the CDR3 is TGTGCCAGCAGCGTGGAGGGGGGACTAGCGGGAACCTACGAGCAGTACTTC. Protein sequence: CASSVEGGLAGTYEQYF.

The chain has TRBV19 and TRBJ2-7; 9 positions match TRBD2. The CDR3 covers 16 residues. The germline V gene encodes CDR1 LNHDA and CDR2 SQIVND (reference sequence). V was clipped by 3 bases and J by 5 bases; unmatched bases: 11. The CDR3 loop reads CASSIRLSGSSNEQYF. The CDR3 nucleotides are TGTGCCAGTAGTATCCGGCTTAGCGGGAGTTCCAACGAGCAGTACTTC. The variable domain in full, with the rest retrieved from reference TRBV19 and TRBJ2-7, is DGGITQSPKYLFRKEGQNVTLSCEQNLNHDAMYWYRQDPGQGLRLIYYSQIVNDFQKGDIAEGYSVSREKKESFPLTVTSAQKNPTAFYLCASSIRLSGSSNEQYFGPGTRLTVT.

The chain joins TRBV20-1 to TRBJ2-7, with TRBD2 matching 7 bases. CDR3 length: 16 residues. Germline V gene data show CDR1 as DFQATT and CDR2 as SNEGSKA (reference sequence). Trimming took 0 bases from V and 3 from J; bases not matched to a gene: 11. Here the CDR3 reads CSARDWGEGNIYEQYF. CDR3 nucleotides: TGCAGTGCTAGAGATTGGGGGGAGGGCAATATCTACGAGCAGTACTTC.

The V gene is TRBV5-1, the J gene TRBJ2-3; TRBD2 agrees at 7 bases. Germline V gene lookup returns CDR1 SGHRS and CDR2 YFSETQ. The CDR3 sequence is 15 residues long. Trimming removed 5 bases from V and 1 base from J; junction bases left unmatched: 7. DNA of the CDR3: TGCGCCAGCAGACAGACTACTAGCGGCACAGATACGCAGTATTTT. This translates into CASRQTTSGTDTQYF.

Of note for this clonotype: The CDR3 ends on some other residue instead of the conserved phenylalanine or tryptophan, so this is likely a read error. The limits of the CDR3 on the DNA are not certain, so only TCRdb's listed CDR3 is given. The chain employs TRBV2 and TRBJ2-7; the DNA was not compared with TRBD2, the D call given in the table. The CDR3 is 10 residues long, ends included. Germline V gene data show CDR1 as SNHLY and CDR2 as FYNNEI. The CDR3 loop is CASSEPNLAG.

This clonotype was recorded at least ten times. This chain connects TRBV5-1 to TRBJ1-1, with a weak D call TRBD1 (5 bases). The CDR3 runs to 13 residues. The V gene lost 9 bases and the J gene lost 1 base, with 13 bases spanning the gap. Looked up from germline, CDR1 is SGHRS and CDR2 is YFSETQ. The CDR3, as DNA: TGCGCCACCTCTTTGGGGGAGAACACTGAAGCTTTCTTT. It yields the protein CATSLGENTEAFF.

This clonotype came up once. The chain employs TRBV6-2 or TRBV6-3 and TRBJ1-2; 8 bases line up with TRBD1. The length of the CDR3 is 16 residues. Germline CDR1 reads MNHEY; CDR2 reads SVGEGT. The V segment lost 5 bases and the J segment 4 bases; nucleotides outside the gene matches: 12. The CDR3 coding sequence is TGTGCCAGCAGTACGACACAGGGGGAGAGCCCCTATGGCTACACCTTC. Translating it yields CASSTTQGESPYGYTF.

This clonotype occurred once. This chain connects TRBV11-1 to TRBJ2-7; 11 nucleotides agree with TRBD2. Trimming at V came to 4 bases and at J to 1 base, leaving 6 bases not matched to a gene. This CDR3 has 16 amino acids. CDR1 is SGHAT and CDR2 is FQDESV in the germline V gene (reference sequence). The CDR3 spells CASSSRGTSGSYEQYF. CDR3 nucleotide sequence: TGTGCCAGCAGCTCCCGCGGGACTAGCGGATCCTACGAGCAGTACTTC.

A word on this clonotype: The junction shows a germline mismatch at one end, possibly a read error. The CDR3 loop reads CASSYGQRGATDTQYF. Written as DNA, the CDR3 is TGTGCCAGCAGTTACGGACAGAGAGGGGCCACAGATACGCAGTATTTT. The chain is built from TRBV10-3 and TRBJ2-3; D possibly corresponds to TRBD1 (6 bases). The germline V gene has CDR1 ENHRY and CDR2 SYGVKD. The CDR3 has 16 amino acids.

CDR3 in DNA: TGTGCCAGTAGTATTGGCAGGGAACGCACCGGGGAGCTGTTTTTT. Translated: CASSIGRERTGELFF. V and J are TRBV19 and TRBJ2-2; a weak D match, TRBD1 (5 bases). The germline V gene encodes CDR1 LNHDA and CDR2 SQIVND (reference sequence). CDR3 length: 15 amino acids. Trimming stripped 3 bases from V and 4 bases from J, with 12 bases between.

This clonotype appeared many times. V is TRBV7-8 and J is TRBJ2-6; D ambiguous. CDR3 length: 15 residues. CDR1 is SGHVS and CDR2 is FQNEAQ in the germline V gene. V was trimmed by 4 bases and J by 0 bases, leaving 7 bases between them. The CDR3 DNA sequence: TGTGCCAGCAGCTCGCTGACCTCTGGGGCCAACGTCCTGACTTTC. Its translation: CASSSLTSGANVLTF.

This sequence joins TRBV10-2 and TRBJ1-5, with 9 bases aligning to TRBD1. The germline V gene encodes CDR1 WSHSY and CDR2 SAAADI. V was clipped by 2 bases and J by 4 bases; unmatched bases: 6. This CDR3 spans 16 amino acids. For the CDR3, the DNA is TGCGCCAGCAGTGAGCCAGGACAGGGGCGTAATCAGCCCCAGCATTTT. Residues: CASSEPGQGRNQPQHF.

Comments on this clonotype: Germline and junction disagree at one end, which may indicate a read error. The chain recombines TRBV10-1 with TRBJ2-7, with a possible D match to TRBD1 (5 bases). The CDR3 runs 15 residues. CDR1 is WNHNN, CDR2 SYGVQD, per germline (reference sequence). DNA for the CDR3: TGCGCCCGCAGCCAAGGCCCGACAGCCCCCTACGAGCAGTACTTC. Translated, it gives CARSQGPTAPYEQYF.

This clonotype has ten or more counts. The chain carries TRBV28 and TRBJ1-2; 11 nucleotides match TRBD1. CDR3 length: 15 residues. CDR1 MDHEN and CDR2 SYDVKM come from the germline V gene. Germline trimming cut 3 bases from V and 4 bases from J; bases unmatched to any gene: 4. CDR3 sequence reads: CASSFRTGGGYGYTF. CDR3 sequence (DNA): TGTGCCAGCAGTTTCCGGACAGGGGGCGGCTATGGCTACACCTTC.

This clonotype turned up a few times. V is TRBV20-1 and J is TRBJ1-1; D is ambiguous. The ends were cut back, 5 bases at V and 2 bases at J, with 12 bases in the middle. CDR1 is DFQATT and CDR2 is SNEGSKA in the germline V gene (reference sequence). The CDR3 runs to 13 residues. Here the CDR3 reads CSAPTLDNTEAFF. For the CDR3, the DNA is TGCAGTGCTCCCACTCTCGACAACACTGAAGCTTTCTTT.

In DNA form, the CDR3 reads TGTGCCAGTAGTATTTTTGGGACAGGGGCCACTGAAGCTTTCTTT. Translated, it gives CASSIFGTGATEAFF. The rearrangement joins TRBV19 to TRBJ1-1; 10 bases match TRBD1. CDR1 is LNHDA and CDR2 is SQIVND in the germline V gene (reference sequence). The CDR3 is 15 amino acids. Germline trimming cut 3 bases from V and 4 bases from J; bases unmatched to any gene: 5. Filled out from reference TRBV19 and TRBJ1-1, the complete variable domain reads DGGITQSPKYLFRKEGQNVTLSCEQNLNHDAMYWYRQDPGQGLRLIYYSQIVNDFQKGDIAEGYSVSREKKESFPLTVTSAQKNPTAFYLCASSIFGTGATEAFFGQGTRLTVV.

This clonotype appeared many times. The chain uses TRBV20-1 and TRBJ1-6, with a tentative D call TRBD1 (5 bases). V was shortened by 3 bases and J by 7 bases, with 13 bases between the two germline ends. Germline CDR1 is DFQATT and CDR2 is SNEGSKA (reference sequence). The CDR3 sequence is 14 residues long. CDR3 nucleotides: TGCAGTGCTAGCTTCGGACATGAGAATTCACCCCTCCACTTT. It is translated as CSASFGHENSPLHF.

CDR3 loop: CASSSPTGTPSYEQYF. DNA for the CDR3: TGTGCCAGCAGTTCCCCGACCGGGACACCAAGCTACGAGCAGTACTTC. J is TRBJ2-7 and V is TRBV11-2; maybe TRBD1 (6 bases). The V gene's germline CDR1 is SGHAT and CDR2 FQNNGV. V was trimmed by 6 bases and J by 3 bases, leaving 21 bases between them. This CDR3 is 16 amino acids long.

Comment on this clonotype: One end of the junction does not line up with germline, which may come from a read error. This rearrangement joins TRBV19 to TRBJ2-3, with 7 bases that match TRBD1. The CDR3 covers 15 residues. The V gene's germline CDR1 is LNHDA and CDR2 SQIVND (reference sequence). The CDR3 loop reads CASCEQGYGTGTRYF. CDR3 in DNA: TGTGCCAGTTGCGAACAGGGGTACGGCACAGGTACGCGGTATTTT. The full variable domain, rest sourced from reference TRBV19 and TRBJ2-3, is DGGITQSPKYLFRKEGQNVTLSCEQNLNHDAMYWYRQDPGQGLRLIYYSQIVNDFQKGDIAEGYSVSREKKESFPLTVTSAQKNPTAFYLCASCEQGYGTGTRYFGPGTRLTVL.

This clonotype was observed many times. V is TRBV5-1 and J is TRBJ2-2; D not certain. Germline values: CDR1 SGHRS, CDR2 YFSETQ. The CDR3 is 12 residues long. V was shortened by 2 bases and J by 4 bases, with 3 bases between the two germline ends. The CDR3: CASSFPTGELFF. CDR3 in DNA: TGCGCCAGCAGCTTCCCCACCGGGGAGCTGTTTTTT.

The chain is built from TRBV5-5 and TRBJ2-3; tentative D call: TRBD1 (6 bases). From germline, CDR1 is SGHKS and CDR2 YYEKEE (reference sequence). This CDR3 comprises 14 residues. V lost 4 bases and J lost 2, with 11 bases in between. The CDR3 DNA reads TGTGCCAGCAGCCCTGGGACACTCACAGATACGCAGTATTTT. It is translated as CASSPGTLTDTQYF.

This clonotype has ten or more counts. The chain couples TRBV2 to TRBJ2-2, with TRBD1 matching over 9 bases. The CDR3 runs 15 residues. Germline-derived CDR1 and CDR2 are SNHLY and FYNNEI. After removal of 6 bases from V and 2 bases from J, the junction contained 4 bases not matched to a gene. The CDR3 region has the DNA TGTGCCAGCAGCTTGACAGGGGGAAACACCGGGGAGCTGTTTTTT. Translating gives CASSLTGGNTGELFF.

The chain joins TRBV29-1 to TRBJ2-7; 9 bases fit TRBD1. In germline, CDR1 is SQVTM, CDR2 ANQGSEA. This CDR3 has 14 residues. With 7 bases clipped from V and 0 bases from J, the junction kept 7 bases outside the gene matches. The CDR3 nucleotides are TGCAGCGCTACAGGGGGCGCGAGCTCCTACGAGCAGTACTTC. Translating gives CSATGGASSYEQYF.

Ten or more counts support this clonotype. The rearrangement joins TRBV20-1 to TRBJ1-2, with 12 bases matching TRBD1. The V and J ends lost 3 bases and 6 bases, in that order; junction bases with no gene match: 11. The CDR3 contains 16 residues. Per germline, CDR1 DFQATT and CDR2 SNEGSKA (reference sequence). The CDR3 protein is CSARLTGQGARDGYTF. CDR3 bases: TGCAGTGCTAGGCTGACGGGACAGGGGGCGCGGGATGGCTACACCTTC.

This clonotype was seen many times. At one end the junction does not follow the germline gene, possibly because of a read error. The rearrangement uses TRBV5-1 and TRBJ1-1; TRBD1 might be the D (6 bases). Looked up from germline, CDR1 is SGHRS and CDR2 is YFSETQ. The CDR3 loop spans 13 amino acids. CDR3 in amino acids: CAGSFRQENEAFF. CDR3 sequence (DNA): TGCGCCGGCAGCTTTAGACAGGAAAATGAAGCTTTCTTT.

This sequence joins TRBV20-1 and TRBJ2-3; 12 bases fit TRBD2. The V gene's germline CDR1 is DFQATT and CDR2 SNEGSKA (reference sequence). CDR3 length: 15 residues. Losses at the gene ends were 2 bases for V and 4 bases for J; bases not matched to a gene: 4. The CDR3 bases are TGCAGTGCTAGACTAGCGGGAGGGCGGGCAGATACGCAGTATTTT. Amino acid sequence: CSARLAGGRADTQYF.

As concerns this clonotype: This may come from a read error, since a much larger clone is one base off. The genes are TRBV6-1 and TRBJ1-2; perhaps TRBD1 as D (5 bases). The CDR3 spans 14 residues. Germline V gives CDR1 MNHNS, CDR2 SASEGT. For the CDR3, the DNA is TGTGCCAGCGTTCTCCGACGTCAGGGAAGCGGCTACGCCTTC. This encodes CASVLRRQGSGYAF.

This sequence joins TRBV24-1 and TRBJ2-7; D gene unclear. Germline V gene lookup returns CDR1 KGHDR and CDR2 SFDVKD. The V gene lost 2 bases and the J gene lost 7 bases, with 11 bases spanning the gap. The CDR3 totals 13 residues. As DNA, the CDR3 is TGTGCCACCAGTGATTATAAGGGAAGGGAGCAGTACGTC. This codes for CATSDYKGREQYV.